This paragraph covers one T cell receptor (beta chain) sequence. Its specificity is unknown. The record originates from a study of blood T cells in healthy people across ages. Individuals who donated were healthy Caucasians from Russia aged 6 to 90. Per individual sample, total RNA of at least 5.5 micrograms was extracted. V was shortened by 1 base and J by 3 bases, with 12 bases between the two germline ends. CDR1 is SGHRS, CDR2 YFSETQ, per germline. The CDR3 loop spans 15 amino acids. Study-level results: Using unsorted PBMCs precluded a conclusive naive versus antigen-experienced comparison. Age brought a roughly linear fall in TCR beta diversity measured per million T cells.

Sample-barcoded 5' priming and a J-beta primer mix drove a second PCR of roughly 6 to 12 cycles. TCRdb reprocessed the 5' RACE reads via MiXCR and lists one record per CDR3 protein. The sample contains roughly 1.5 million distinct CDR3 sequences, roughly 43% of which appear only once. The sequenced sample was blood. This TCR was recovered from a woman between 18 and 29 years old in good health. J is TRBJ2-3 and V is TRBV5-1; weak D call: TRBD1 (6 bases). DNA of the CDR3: TGCGCCAGCAGCTTGACAGGGAAGGAGACAGATACGCAGTATTTT. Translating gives CASSLTGKETDTQYF.